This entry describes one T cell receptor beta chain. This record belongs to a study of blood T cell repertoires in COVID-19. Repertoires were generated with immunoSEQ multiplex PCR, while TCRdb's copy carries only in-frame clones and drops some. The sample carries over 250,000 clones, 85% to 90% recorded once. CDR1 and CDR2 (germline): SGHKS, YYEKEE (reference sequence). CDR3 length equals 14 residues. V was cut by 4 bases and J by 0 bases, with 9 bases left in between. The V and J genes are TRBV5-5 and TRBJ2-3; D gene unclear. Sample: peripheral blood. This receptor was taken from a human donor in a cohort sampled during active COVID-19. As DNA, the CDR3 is TGTGCCAGCAGCGGCAGGATTAGCACAGATACGCAGTATTTT. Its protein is CASSGRISTDTQYF.